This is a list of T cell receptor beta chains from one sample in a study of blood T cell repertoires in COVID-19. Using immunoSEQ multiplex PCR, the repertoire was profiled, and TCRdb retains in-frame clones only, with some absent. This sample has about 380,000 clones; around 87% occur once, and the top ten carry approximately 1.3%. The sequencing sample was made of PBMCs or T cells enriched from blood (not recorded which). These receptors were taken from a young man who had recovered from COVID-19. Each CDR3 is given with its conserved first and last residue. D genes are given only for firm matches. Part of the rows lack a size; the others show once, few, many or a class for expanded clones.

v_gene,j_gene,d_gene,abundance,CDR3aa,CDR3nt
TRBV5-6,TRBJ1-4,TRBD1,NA,CASSLGPGTGDEKLFF,TGTGCCAGCAGCTTAGGCCCCGGGACAGGGGACGAAAAACTGTTTTTT
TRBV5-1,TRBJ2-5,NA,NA,CASSPQEEKETQYF,TGCGCCAGCAGCCCGCAAGAGGAAAAAGAGACCCAGTACTTC
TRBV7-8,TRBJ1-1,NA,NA,CASSHRENTEAFF,TGTGCCAGCAGCCACAGAGAGAACACTGAAGCTTTCTTT
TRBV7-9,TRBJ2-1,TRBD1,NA,CASSSSGTGAPYNEQFF,TGTGCCAGCAGCTCTTCCGGGACAGGGGCGCCCTACAATGAGCAGTTCTTC
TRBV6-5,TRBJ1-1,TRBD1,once,CASSQRQGYAFF,TGTGCCAGCAGTCAAAGACAGGGATACGCTTTCTTT
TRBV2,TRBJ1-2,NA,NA,CASSEGGSEGYTF,TGTGCCAGCAGTGAAGGAGGGTCGGAAGGCTACACCTTC
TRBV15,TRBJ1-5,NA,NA,CATSRDGGLGQPQHF,TGTGCCACCAGCAGAGATGGGGGACTTGGGCAGCCCCAGCATTTT
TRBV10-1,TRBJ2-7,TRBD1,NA,CASSGTGPEQYF,TGCGCCAGCAGCGGGACAGGGCCCGAGCAGTACTTC
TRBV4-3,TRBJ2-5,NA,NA,CASSQDWRKETQYF,TGCGCCAGCAGCCAAGATTGGAGAAAAGAGACCCAGTACTTC
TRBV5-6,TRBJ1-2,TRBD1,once,CASSSDRASGYTF,TGTGCCAGCAGCTCGGACAGGGCCTCTGGCTACACCTTC
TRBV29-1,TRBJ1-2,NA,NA,CSGLRSAYGYTF,TGCAGCGGACTGAGGAGCGCGTATGGCTACACCTTC
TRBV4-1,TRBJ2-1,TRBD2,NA,CASSQVAGSYNEQFF,TGCGCCAGCAGCCAAGTAGCGGGCTCCTACAATGAGCAGTTCTTC
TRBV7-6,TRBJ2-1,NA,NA,CASSFSSYNEQFF,TGTGCCAGCAGCTTTAGCTCCTACAATGAGCAGTTCTTC
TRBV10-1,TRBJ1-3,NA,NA,CASSEYRQHSGNTIYF,TGCGCCAGCAGTGAGTATAGACAGCACTCTGGAAACACCATATATTTT
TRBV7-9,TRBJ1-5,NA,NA,CASSLKERQPQHF,TGTGCCAGCAGCTTAAAGGAGAGACAGCCCCAGCATTTT
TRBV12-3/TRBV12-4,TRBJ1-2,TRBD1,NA,CASSSGQDYGYTF,TGTGCCAGCAGTTCAGGACAGGACTATGGCTACACCTTC
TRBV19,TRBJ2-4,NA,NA,CASSPGDTAEYF,TGTGCCAGTAGCCCAGGGGATACGGCAGAATACTTC
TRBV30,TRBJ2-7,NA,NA,CAWSPISGYEQYF,TGTGCCTGGAGTCCAATTAGTGGCTACGAGCAGTACTTC